The text below deals with one T cell receptor (beta chain). The read comes to an end 3 residues before the CDR3 does, leaving the germline J gene to fill in the end. The entry originates in a study of T cells in women clearing cervical HPV infection. Overall study: Case blood drawn at lesion detection; control blood after infection cleared.

TCRdb keeps only in-frame clones here, not all; method: immunoSEQ multiplex PCR. The table for this sample gives nearly 35,000 clones. Cervical HPV DNA detected by MY09/MY11 PCR, typed by dot-blot. Germline CDR1 is DFQATT and CDR2 is SNEGSKA (reference sequence). V gave up 3 bases and J gave up 1 base; unmatched junction bases: 7. The CDR3 sequence is 15 residues long. Sequenced sample: blood buffy coat. The chain uses TRBV20-1 and TRBJ2-5; 8 nucleotides line up with TRBD2. The clonotype was recovered from a woman aged 18-69 years with a cervical HPV16 infection that either progressed to CIN3+ or cleared (not recorded which). CDR3: CSASVPGGAQETQYF. The covered CDR3 bases are TGCAGTGCTAGCGTCCCCGGGGGGGCCCAAGAGACC.